A selection of T cell receptor beta chains follows, all from one sample in a study of blood T cell repertoires in COVID-19. TCRdb's table, derived via immunoSEQ multiplex PCR, lists solely in-frame clones and lacks some. The sample holds more than 70,000 clones, roughly 83% seen once. The sequenced sample was peripheral blood. These receptors were taken from a human donor in a cohort sampled during active COVID-19. Each CDR3 is given with its conserved first and last residue. The order of the fields is D gene, J gene, V gene, clone size, CDR3 protein, CDR3 DNA. A D gene is named only where the DNA matches it firmly. Not every row has a clone size; where given, it reads once, few, many or a size class.

TRBD1	TRBJ2-7	TRBV4-3	.	CASSIADDREGWQRQYF	TGCGCCAGCAGCATTGCGGACGACAGGGAAGGTTGGCAAAGGCAGTACTTC
.	TRBJ1-6	TRBV5-1	few	CASSLGPRGNSPLHF	TGCGCCAGCAGCTTGGGTCCTCGGGGAAATTCACCCCTCCACTTT
.	TRBJ2-7	TRBV3-1/TRBV3-2	.	CASSPGAGVSYEQYF	TGTGCCAGCAGCCCCGGGGCAGGGGTATCCTACGAGCAGTACTTC
TRBD1	TRBJ2-6	TRBV19	.	CASSRTGTGANVLTF	TGTGCCAGTAGCCGGACAGGGACTGGGGCCAACGTCCTGACTTTC
.	TRBJ2-1	TRBV5-1	.	CASSRTPSYNEQFF	TGCGCCAGCAGCCGGACTCCGTCCTACAATGAGCAGTTCTTC
.	TRBJ2-7	TRBV5-4	.	CASSLLGFEREQYF	TGTGCCAGCAGCTTGCTTGGTTTCGAGCGCGAGCAGTACTTC
.	TRBJ1-1	TRBV7-9	.	CASSLSGSNTEAFF	TGTGCCAGCAGCTTATCGGGGTCCAACACTGAAGCTTTCTTT
.	TRBJ2-2	TRBV19	.	CASSPTGFEGELFF	TGTGCCAGTAGTCCAACAGGGTTCGAAGGGGAGCTGTTTTTT
.	TRBJ1-2	TRBV3-1/TRBV3-2	.	CASTSGWGGRGYTF	TGTGCCAGCACCTCGGGGTGGGGAGGGAGAGGCTACACCTTC
.	TRBJ2-5	TRBV5-5	few	CASSRRQTREETQYF	TGTGCCAGCAGCCGTAGACAGACCCGAGAAGAGACCCAGTACTTC
TRBD1	TRBJ2-7	TRBV15	.	CATSRQGSYEQYF	TGTGCCACCAGCCGACAGGGCTCCTACGAGCAGTACTTC
.	TRBJ1-5	TRBV28	.	CASSLPVNQPQHF	TGTGCCAGCAGTTTACCCGTCAATCAGCCCCAGCATTTT